This T cell receptor beta chain is drawn from a study of CD8+CD57+ T cells in acquired aplastic anemia. Using genomic DNA as the template, TCR beta VDJ and CDR3 profiling was carried out. TCRdb reanalysed the reads using MiXCR and keeps one entry per CDR3 protein. The sample has some 150,000 distinct CDR3 sequences; around two fifths are singletons. This clonotype was recorded at least ten times. Antigen unknown. Study outcomes and limitations: Shared by patients and controls, some 29 CD8+ CDR3s were abundant in patients.

The V gene's germline CDR1 is SGHRS and CDR2 YFSETQ. This CDR3 is built from 13 residues. Trimming took off 0 bases at V and 6 bases at J, with 9 bases between the two ends. Sequencing was done on a sample of sorted CD4+, CD8+, or CD8+CD57+ T cells (not recorded which) from PBMCs. This TCR was sampled from a human donor in good health, serving as a control. The chain employs TRBV5-1 and TRBJ1-1; possibly TRBD1 for D (5 bases). The CDR3 nucleotides are TGCGCCAGCAGCTTGGAGCAGGGCTCTGAAGCTTTCTTT. Encoded protein: CASSLEQGSEAFF.